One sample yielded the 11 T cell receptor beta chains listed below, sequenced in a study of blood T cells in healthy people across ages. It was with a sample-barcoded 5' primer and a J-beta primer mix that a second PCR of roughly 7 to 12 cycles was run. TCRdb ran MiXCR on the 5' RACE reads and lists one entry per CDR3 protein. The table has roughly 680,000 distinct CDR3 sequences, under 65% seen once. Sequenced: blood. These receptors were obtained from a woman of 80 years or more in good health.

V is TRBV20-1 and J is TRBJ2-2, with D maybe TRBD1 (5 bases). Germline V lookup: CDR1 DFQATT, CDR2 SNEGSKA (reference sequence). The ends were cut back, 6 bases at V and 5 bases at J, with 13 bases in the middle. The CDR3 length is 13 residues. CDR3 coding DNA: TGCAGTGCCCCGAGGACACCAACCGGGGAGCTGTTTTTT. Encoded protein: CSAPRTPTGELFF.

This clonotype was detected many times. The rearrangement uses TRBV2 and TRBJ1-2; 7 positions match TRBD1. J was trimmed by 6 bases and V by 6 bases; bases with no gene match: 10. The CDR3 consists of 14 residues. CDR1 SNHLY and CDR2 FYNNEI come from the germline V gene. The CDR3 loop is CASRQQGSSNGYTF. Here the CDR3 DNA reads TGTGCCAGCAGACAACAGGGGTCCAGTAATGGCTACACCTTC.

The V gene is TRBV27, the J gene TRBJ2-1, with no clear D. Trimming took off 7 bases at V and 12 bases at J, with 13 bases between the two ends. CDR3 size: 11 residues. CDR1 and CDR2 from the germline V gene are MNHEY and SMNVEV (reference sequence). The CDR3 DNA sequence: TGTGCCAGCAATGGCGGCCTCGTGCAGTTCTTC. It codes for CASNGGLVQFF.

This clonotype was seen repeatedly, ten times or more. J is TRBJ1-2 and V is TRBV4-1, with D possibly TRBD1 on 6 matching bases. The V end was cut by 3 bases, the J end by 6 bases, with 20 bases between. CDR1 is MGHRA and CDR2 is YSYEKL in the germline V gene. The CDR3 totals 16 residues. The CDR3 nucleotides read TGCGCCAGCAGCCATGGGTACGGGGGCAGGGAGGATGGCTACACCTTC. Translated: CASSHGYGGREDGYTF.

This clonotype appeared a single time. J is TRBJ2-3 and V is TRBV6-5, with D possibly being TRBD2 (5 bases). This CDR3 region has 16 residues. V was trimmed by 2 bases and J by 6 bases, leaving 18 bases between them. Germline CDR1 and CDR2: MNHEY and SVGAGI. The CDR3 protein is CASSYPWSLLADTQYF. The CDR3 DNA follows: TGTGCCAGCAGTTACCCATGGTCACTTCTAGCTGATACGCAGTATTTT.

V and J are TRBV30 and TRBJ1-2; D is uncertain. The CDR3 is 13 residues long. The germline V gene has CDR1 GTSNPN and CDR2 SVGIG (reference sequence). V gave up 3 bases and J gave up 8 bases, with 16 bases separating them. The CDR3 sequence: CAWSEATARGYTF. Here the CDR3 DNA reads TGTGCCTGGAGCGAAGCGACCGCTAGAGGCTACACCTTC.

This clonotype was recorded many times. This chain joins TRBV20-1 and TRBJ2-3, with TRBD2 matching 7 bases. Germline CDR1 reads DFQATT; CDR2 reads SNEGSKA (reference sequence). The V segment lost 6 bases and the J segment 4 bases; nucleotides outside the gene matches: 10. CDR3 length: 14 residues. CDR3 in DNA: TGCAGTGCCAGCGGGACCATCAAGGCAGATACGCAGTATTTT. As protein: CSASGTIKADTQYF.

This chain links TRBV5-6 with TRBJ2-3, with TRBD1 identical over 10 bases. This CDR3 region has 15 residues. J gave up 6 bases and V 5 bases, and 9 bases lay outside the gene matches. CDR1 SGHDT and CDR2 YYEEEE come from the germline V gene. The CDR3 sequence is CASRGQGGGLDTQYF. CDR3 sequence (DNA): TGTGCCAGCAGAGGACAGGGGGGGGGCTTGGATACGCAGTATTTT.

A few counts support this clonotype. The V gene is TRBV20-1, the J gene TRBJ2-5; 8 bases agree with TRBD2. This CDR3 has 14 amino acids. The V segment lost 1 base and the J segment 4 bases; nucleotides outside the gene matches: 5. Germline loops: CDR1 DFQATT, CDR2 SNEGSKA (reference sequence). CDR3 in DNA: TGCAGTGCTAGAGTCGGGGGGGCCCGAGAGACCCAGTACTTC. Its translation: CSARVGGARETQYF.

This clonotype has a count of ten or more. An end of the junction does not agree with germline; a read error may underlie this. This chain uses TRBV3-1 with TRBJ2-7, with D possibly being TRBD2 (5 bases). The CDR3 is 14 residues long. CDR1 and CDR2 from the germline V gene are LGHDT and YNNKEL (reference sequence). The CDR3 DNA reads TGTGTCAGCAGCCTCAGAGTTGGGAGCTACGAGCAGTACTTC. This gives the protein CVSSLRVGSYEQYF.

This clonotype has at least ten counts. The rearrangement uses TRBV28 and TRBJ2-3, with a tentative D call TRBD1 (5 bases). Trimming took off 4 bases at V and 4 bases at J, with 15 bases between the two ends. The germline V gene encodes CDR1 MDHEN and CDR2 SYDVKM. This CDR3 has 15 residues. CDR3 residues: CASSSSTAMADTQYF. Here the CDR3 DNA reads TGTGCCAGCAGTTCGTCGACAGCGATGGCAGATACGCAGTATTTT. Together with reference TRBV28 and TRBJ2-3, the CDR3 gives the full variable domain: DVKVTQSSRYLVKRTGEKVFLECVQDMDHENMFWYRQDPGLGLRLIYFSYDVKMKEKGDIPEGYSVSREKKERFSLILESASTNQTSMYLCASSSSTAMADTQYFGPGTRLTVL.